Below, 6 T cell receptor beta chains from the same sample are listed, as sequenced in a study of post-analysis software for immune sequencing data. Study-wide results and caveats: A few TRBV segments, TRBV5-6, TRBV5-1 and TRBV20-1 among them, were found more frequent in patients than controls.

Researchers reported that TCR beta cDNA libraries carried unique molecular identifiers. Using its own MiXCR run on the PCR reads, TCRdb lists one record per CDR3 protein. The table has hundreds of thousands of distinct CDR3 sequences, approximately 59% seen once. Their antigens remain unidentified. Sequencing was performed on blood. These receptors were taken from a girl aged 2-15 years with multiple sclerosis.

The V call is TRBV6-5, the J call TRBJ1-2; TRBD1 aligns across 7 bases. This CDR3 spans 13 amino acids. Germline CDR1 reads MNHEY; CDR2 reads SVGAGI. V trimming: 8 bases; J trimming: 7 bases; junction bases outside the gene matches: 10. CDR3 sequence reads: CASGSTGVCGYTF. The DNA for the CDR3 is TGTGCCAGCGGCAGCACAGGGGTCTGTGGCTACACCTTC.

The rearrangement links TRBV14 to TRBJ2-5, with D possibly matching TRBD2 (5 bases). Germline V gives CDR1 SGHDN, CDR2 FVKESK. The CDR3 is made up of 16 amino acids. Trimming stripped 4 bases from V and 5 bases from J, with 20 bases between. The CDR3 sequence: CASSLLDFRLLETQYF. The DNA of the CDR3 is TGTGCCAGCAGCCTTCTGGACTTTCGGCTTTTGGAGACCCAGTACTTC.

J is TRBJ2-2 and V is TRBV12-3 or TRBV12-4, with D possibly TRBD1 on 5 matching bases. CDR3 size: 16 residues. Deletions cut 4 bases from V and 1 base from J, with 13 bases between. Written as DNA, the CDR3 is TGTGCCAGCAGTTCCCCGACAGTTCTGAACACCGGGGAGCTGTTTTTT. Translating it yields CASSSPTVLNTGELFF.

V is TRBV20-1 and J is TRBJ1-1; D remains ambiguous. The V and J ends lost 1 base and 0 bases respectively, with 9 bases between them. This CDR3 is 14 amino acids long. Germline V gene lookup returns CDR1 DFQATT and CDR2 SNEGSKA (reference sequence). This CDR3 is CSARVEGMNTEAFF. The CDR3 coding sequence is TGCAGTGCTAGAGTGGAAGGAATGAACACTGAAGCTTTCTTT.

This clonotype has only a few counts. V usage is TRBV7-9 and J usage is TRBJ2-1; the match to TRBD1 covers 8 bases. Germline V gene sequence: CDR1 SEHNR, CDR2 FQNEAQ (reference sequence). The length of the CDR3 is 16 residues. The V segment lost 4 bases and the J segment 0 bases; nucleotides outside the gene matches: 5. DNA of the CDR3: TGTGCCAGCAGCTCCCGACAGGGGCGCTCCTACAATGAGCAGTTCTTC. It yields the protein CASSSRQGRSYNEQFF.

V usage is TRBV29-1 and J usage is TRBJ2-3, with a weak D call TRBD1 (6 bases). Germline V CDR1 and CDR2: SQVTM, ANQGSEA. This CDR3 spans 15 amino acids. Trimming cost V 6 bases and J 2 bases, with 18 bases left between them. CDR3 DNA: TGCAGCGTGATACCAGGGGTTAGGGACACAGATACGCAGTATTTT. This gives the protein CSVIPGVRDTDTQYF.